The clone carrying this TCR beta chain was counted a few times. A J-beta primer mix and a sample-barcoded 5' primer were used in a second PCR of about 7 to 12 cycles. TCRdb reanalysed the 5' RACE reads using MiXCR and keeps one entry per CDR3 protein. The sample consists of 720,000 or so distinct CDR3 sequences, approximately 40% of them appearing once. The sample is drawn from a study of blood T cells in healthy people across ages. Extraction of total RNA produced a minimum of 5 micrograms from each sample. The CDR3 totals 15 residues. The V gene lost 6 bases and the J gene lost 0 bases, with 13 bases spanning the gap. Germline values: CDR1 ENHRY, CDR2 SYGVKD.

Input material: blood. J is TRBJ2-3 and V is TRBV10-3; D remains ambiguous. The clonotype comes from a man older than 75 in good health. The CDR3 protein is CAISSQSSSTDTQYF. The DNA of the CDR3 is TGTGCCATCAGCTCTCAATCGTCTAGCACAGATACGCAGTATTTT.